These T cell receptor beta chains were read from a single sample in a study of blood T cells in healthy people across ages. Using its own MiXCR run on the 5' RACE reads, TCRdb lists one record per CDR3 protein. The table records 1.2 million to 1.5 million distinct CDR3 sequences, 59% of them present only once. The specimen sequenced was blood. Source of these receptors: a man in his late teens or twenties in good health. Each CDR3 is given with its conserved first and last residue. Fields, in order: J gene, D gene, V gene, clone size, CDR3 DNA, CDR3 protein. The D gene is left open where the match is weak. A clone size is listed for some rows: how often the clone was seen (once, few, many), or a class if it is expanded.

>TRBJ2-1|TRBD2|TRBV6-5|-
TGTGCCAGCACCTGGACTAGCGGGAGGGCTGGAGAGCAGTTCTTC
CASTWTSGRAGEQFF
>TRBJ2-5|TRBD2|TRBV9|-
TGTGCCAGCAGCGTAGGGGGGGGCCAAGAGACCCAGTACTTC
CASSVGGGQETQYF
>TRBJ2-1|-|TRBV7-9|-
TGTGCCAGCAGGCGCTCGGGACTCGGATTCCATGAGCAGTTCTTC
CASRRSGLGFHEQFF
>TRBJ2-1|-|TRBV30|-
TGTGCCTGGAGTGGGAAGTATGAGCAGTTCTTC
CAWSGKYEQFF
>TRBJ1-1|-|TRBV18|-
TGTGCCAGCTCACCGATGAAAATCGGGGTGAACACTGAAGCTTTCTTT
CASSPMKIGVNTEAFF
>TRBJ2-7|TRBD2|TRBV5-1|few
TGCGCCAGCAGTTTGCGCGCCGGGAGGGCCTACGAGCAGTACTTC
CASSLRAGRAYEQYF
>TRBJ2-3|-|TRBV4-1|-
TGCGCCAGCAGCCAAGATATAAGTCTCGGGGATACGCAGTATTTT
CASSQDISLGDTQYF
>TRBJ2-1|-|TRBV20-1|-
TGCAGTGCTAGAGATGAACTTAGCGAGACCCAGTTCTTC
CSARDELSETQFF
>TRBJ1-4|-|TRBV9|many
TGTGCCAGCAGCGTAGGGCCGGGGGAGGATGAAAAACTGTTTTTT
CASSVGPGEDEKLFF
>TRBJ2-2|TRBD1|TRBV7-9|-
TGTGCCAGCAGCCCTCCCCTGACAGGGCTTGCCGGGGAGCTGTTTTTT
CASSPPLTGLAGELFF
>TRBJ2-3|TRBD1|TRBV27|-
TGTGCCAGCACCGTGGCAGGGGGATTGACAGATACGCAGTATTTT
CASTVAGGLTDTQYF
>TRBJ2-6|-|TRBV13|-
TGTGCCAGCAGCTCCACAGGGCTTCCTGGGGCCAACGTCCTGACTTTC
CASSSTGLPGANVLTF
>TRBJ1-2|-|TRBV7-8|-
TGTGCCAGCAGCTTACCAGGGACGAGCGGCTACACCTTC
CASSLPGTSGYTF
>TRBJ1-1|-|TRBV4-1|-
TGCGCCAGCAGCCCAAGACTTTACAGGGCCCGGACTGAAGCTTTCTTT
CASSPRLYRARTEAFF
>TRBJ2-1|TRBD1|TRBV29-1|-
TGCAGCGTTAAAAGGGACAGATATGAGCAGTTCTTC
CSVKRDRYEQFF
>TRBJ1-2|TRBD1|TRBV6-5|-
TGTGCCAGCAGCTCTAGACAGGGCAGTGGTGGCTACACCTTC
CASSSRQGSGGYTF
>TRBJ2-5|TRBD1|TRBV7-2|-
TGTGCCAGCAGCTTTGCGACCGGGACAGGGGTAGAGACCCAGTACTTC
CASSFATGTGVETQYF
>TRBJ1-5|-|TRBV27|-
TGTGCCAGCGCACGGAATAGCAATCAGCCCCAGCATTTT
CASARNSNQPQHF
>TRBJ1-1|-|TRBV29-1|-
TGCAGCGGGACGAGGCGGGACGCGAGTGGGGCTTTCTTT
CSGTRRDASGAFF
>TRBJ2-7|-|TRBV5-1|-
TGCGCCAGCAGCTTCGGGTACGGATCCTACGAGCAGTACTTC
CASSFGYGSYEQYF
>TRBJ2-1|-|TRBV27|-
TGTGCCAGCAGTTTATTAGGAGAACAGCAGTTCTTC
CASSLLGEQQFF
>TRBJ2-1|-|TRBV13|-
TGTGCCAGCAGCTTAGAGGGAGAGGACAATGAGCAGTTCTTC
CASSLEGEDNEQFF
>TRBJ2-3|-|TRBV15|few
TGTGCCACCAGCAGAGATGTCGGGGCGGCAGATACGCAGTATTTT
CATSRDVGAADTQYF
>TRBJ2-1|TRBD2|TRBV4-1|-
TGCGCCAGCAGCCAAGATGGAGGCGGGAGTAATATCAAGAATGAGCAGTTCTTC
CASSQDGGGSNIKNEQFF
>TRBJ2-4|TRBD2|TRBV4-1|-
TGCGCCAGCAGCCAAGATGGAGTCTCAGCGGGGGGACACATTCAGTACTTC
CASSQDGVSAGGHIQYF
>TRBJ1-2|-|TRBV29-1|-
TGCAGCGTTGATCCATCCGAGGGAGACTATGGCTACACCTTC
CSVDPSEGDYGYTF
>TRBJ2-6|-|TRBV21-1|-
TGTGCCAGCAGCAAAGGGACGCAGGGTCCATGCGGGGCCAACGTCCTGACTTTC
CASSKGTQGPCGANVLTF
>TRBJ2-6|TRBD2|TRBV28|-
TGTGCCAGCAGTGCACCGGGACTAGCGACATCTGGGGCCAACGTCCTGACTTTC
CASSAPGLATSGANVLTF
>TRBJ2-1|-|TRBV5-1|-
TGCGCCAGCAGCTTGGGTACGGATGAGCAGTTCTTC
CASSLGTDEQFF
>TRBJ1-2|TRBD1|TRBV14|-
TGTGCCAGCAGCCGGACAGGGGGCTCGTATGGCTACACCTTC
CASSRTGGSYGYTF
>TRBJ1-2|TRBD1|TRBV9|-
TGTGCCAGCAGCGTAGAGGACAGGGGGCTTTTTGGCCACACCTTC
CASSVEDRGLFGHTF
>TRBJ1-2|-|TRBV29-1|-
TGCAGCGCCGACGGACCATATGGCTACACCTTC
CSADGPYGYTF
>TRBJ2-7|-|TRBV20-1|-
TGCAGTGCTAGTTGGGGACGGGAGCAGTACTTC
CSASWGREQYF
>TRBJ1-2|TRBD1|TRBV4-2|-
TGTGCCAGCACCAGAGGGGGGACAGACCTTGGCTACACCTTC
CASTRGGTDLGYTF
>TRBJ1-5|TRBD1|TRBV29-1|-
TGCAGCGCCCAGGGGACAGGGACACAGCCCCAGCATTTT
CSAQGTGTQPQHF
>TRBJ1-2|-|TRBV7-9|few
TGTGCCAGCAGCGTTGGACATGCCTATGGCTACACCTTC
CASSVGHAYGYTF
>TRBJ2-3|-|TRBV27|-
TGTGCCAGCAGTTCTCGGACAAGCCTAAGCACAGATACGCAGTATTTT
CASSSRTSLSTDTQYF
>TRBJ2-7|TRBD2|TRBV4-3|few
TGCGCCAGCAGCCTAGTTCGGGGGGACTACGAGCAGTACTTC
CASSLVRGDYEQYF
>TRBJ1-5|-|TRBV20-1|once
TGCAGTGCTAACAGAAATAGCAGTCAGCCCCAGCATTTT
CSANRNSSQPQHF
>TRBJ2-1|TRBD1|TRBV7-6|-
TGTGCCAGCAGCTCTGAGGGGACAGCTTACAATGAGCAGTTCTTC
CASSSEGTAYNEQFF
>TRBJ1-5|-|TRBV7-9|few
TGTGCCAGCAGCTTAATGGGGGGTAGCAATCAGCCCCAGCATTTT
CASSLMGGSNQPQHF
>TRBJ2-3|-|TRBV25-1|-
TGTGCCAGCAGTGAATTCGGGTTACAGGGTTCGAGCACAGATACGCAGTATTTT
CASSEFGLQGSSTDTQYF
>TRBJ2-3|TRBD2|TRBV2|-
TGTGCCAGCACCAAAAGGGCGGGGGATGATACGCAGTATTTT
CASTKRAGDDTQYF
>TRBJ1-5|-|TRBV7-2|few
TGTGCCAGCAGCCTGAGACCCGGGGATCAGCCCCAGCATTTT
CASSLRPGDQPQHF
>TRBJ2-1|TRBD1|TRBV7-2|-
TGTGCCAGCAGCTTATTGGGACAGCTCAATGAGCAGTTCTTC
CASSLLGQLNEQFF
>TRBJ2-5|-|TRBV9|-
TGTGCCAGCAGCGTAGGTTGGGGACAAGAGACCCAGTACTTC
CASSVGWGQETQYF
>TRBJ2-4|-|TRBV3-1|-
TGTGCCAGCAGGGCGGGCGGCTCTTTGGACATTCAGTACTTC
CASRAGGSLDIQYF
>TRBJ2-7|-|TRBV7-9|-
TGTGCCAGCAGCCCGCGGAAGGGGAACAACGAGCAGTACTTC
CASSPRKGNNEQYF
>TRBJ2-7|TRBD2|TRBV3-1|-
TGTGCCAGCAGCCCCTTACTAGCGGGGGGCTCCTACGAGCAGTACTTC
CASSPLLAGGSYEQYF
>TRBJ2-4|-|TRBV7-9|few
TGTGCCAGCAGCCCCCCGGACGGTCGAGGGAGAAACATTCAGTACTTC
CASSPPDGRGRNIQYF
>TRBJ2-1|TRBD2|TRBV29-1|few
TGCAGCGTCGAAGGACTAGCGGGAAAAACCTACAATGAGCAGTTCTTC
CSVEGLAGKTYNEQFF
>TRBJ2-7|TRBD1|TRBV6-1|once
TGTGCCAGCAGTGAGTACGACAGGGCCGAGCAGTACTTC
CASSEYDRAEQYF
>TRBJ1-4|-|TRBV28|-
TGTGCCAGCAGTCACGAGGGGAGGGAACTGTTTTTT
CASSHEGRELFF
>TRBJ2-5|-|TRBV5-1|-
TGCGCCAGCAGCTCGCTACAGGAATCCCTGCGGGAGACCCAGTACTTC
CASSSLQESLRETQYF
>TRBJ2-3|TRBD2|TRBV20-1|many
TGCAGTGCCGGCCCCCCGGGTAGCGGGTCGGCCTTCACAGATACGCAGTATTTT
CSAGPPGSGSAFTDTQYF